The 14 T cell receptor beta chains below all came from one sample that was sequenced in a study of pediatric ulcerative colitis. The rectum was sampled with one to two pinch biopsies at colonoscopy. Profiling relied on immunoSEQ multiplex PCR, and the TCRdb table lists in-frame clones only, not all of them. The sample has some 11,000 clones; around four fifths are singletons. The sequenced sample consisted of gut tissue. These receptors were obtained from a girl aged 5 to 17 who was a control in a study of pediatric ulcerative colitis.

V is TRBV11-3 and J is TRBJ1-1, with D possibly being TRBD1 (5 bases). The germline gives CDR1 SGHNT, CDR2 YENEEA. The CDR3 spans 14 residues. V lost 0 bases and J lost 4, with 9 bases in between. This chain's CDR3 is CASSLEGGRTEAFF. As DNA, the CDR3 is TGTGCCAGCAGCTTAGAGGGGGGTCGCACTGAAGCTTTCTTT.

The genes are TRBV28 and TRBJ1-2; D is undetermined. The CDR3 has 13 amino acids. V dropped 6 bases and J dropped 4 bases, with 12 bases sitting between them. CDR1 is MDHEN and CDR2 is SYDVKM in the germline V gene. In DNA form, the CDR3 reads TGTGCCAGCAGGGGCGGCCGGGCCTATGGCTACACCTTC. Its translation is CASRGGRAYGYTF.

The chain has TRBV7-8 and TRBJ1-1; 8 bases agree with TRBD1. The germline V gene has CDR1 SGHVS and CDR2 FQNEAQ. This CDR3 has 13 amino acids. The junction had 4 bases not matched to a gene; V was cut back by 5 bases and J by 5 bases. The CDR3 here is CASSPTGDTEAFF. The CDR3, as DNA: TGTGCCAGCAGCCCGACAGGGGATACTGAAGCTTTCTTT. Drawing the rest from reference TRBV7-8 and TRBJ1-1, the complete variable domain is GAGVSQSPRYKVAKRGQDVALRCDPISGHVSLFWYQQALGQGPEFLTYFQNEAQLDKSGLPSDRFFAERPEGSVSTLKIQRTQQEDSAVYLCASSPTGDTEAFFGQGTRLTVV.

This chain joins TRBV7-2 and TRBJ2-5; 7 bases match TRBD1. The V gene end was trimmed by 2 bases and the J gene end by 5 bases; junction bases not matched to a gene: 11. Germline CDR1 and CDR2: SGHTA and FQGNSA. CDR3 length: 16 residues. The DNA for the CDR3 is TGTGCCAGCAGCTTACGGCCGACAGGGCTAGGGGAGACCCAGTACTTC. Translating gives CASSLRPTGLGETQYF.

This chain uses TRBV5-4 with TRBJ2-3, with TRBD1 as a possible D gene (6 bases). Trimming stripped 0 bases from V and 6 bases from J, with 11 bases between. Germline values: CDR1 SGHNT, CDR2 YYREEE (reference sequence). The CDR3 totals 14 residues. The CDR3 sequence: CASSLAPGADTQYF. DNA of the CDR3: TGTGCCAGCAGCTTGGCCCCAGGGGCGGATACGCAGTATTTT.

V gene TRBV19 combines with J gene TRBJ1-2; maybe TRBD1 (5 bases). Trimming stripped 3 bases from V and 4 bases from J, with 12 bases between. The CDR3 contains 14 residues. Germline assignment: CDR1 LNHDA and CDR2 SQIVND (reference sequence). CDR3 protein: CASSMKGLSYGYTF. For the CDR3, the DNA is TGTGCCAGTAGTATGAAGGGACTTTCCTATGGCTACACCTTC.

This clone was detected only a few times. The rearrangement joins TRBV7-2 to TRBJ1-2, with 10 bases that match TRBD1. Germline CDR1 is SGHTA and CDR2 is FQGNSA. The CDR3 consists of 14 residues. After removal of 6 bases from V and 8 bases from J, the junction contained 9 bases not matched to a gene. CDR3 sequence: CASSIDRGQRGYTF. DNA for the CDR3: TGTGCCAGCAGTATCGACAGGGGGCAGAGAGGCTACACCTTC.

The rearrangement uses TRBV20-1 and TRBJ1-3; D unclear. Per germline, CDR1 DFQATT and CDR2 SNEGSKA (reference sequence). This CDR3 comprises 11 residues. Trimming removed 4 bases at V and 4 bases at J, with 5 bases between. The CDR3 reads CSATHGNTIYF. CDR3 sequence (DNA): TGCAGTGCTACCCACGGAAACACCATATATTTT.

V and J are TRBV11-1 and TRBJ1-5; no clear D. V lost 2 bases and J lost 4, with 6 bases in between. Germline V gene sequence: CDR1 SGHAT, CDR2 FQDESV (reference sequence). CDR3 length: 13 residues. The CDR3 DNA reads TGTGCCAGCAGCTTACAGCCTAATCAGCCCCAGCATTTT. It encodes CASSLQPNQPQHF.

Details on this clone: This same CDR3 is encoded by further DNA sequences in the sample. The chain links TRBV4-1 to TRBJ2-7; D not resolved. This CDR3 spans 13 amino acids. CDR1 and CDR2 (germline): MGHRA, YSYEKL. V was cut by 3 bases and J by 1 base, with 7 bases left in between. CDR3 residues: CASSQGSSYEQYF. The CDR3 DNA reads as TGCGCCAGCAGCCAGGGTAGTTCCTACGAGCAGTACTTC.

Written as DNA, the CDR3 is TGTGCCAGCAGGGTTACAGATACGCAGTATTTT. Translating gives CASRVTDTQYF. V is TRBV28 and J is TRBJ2-3; no definite D call. V was clipped by 6 bases and J by 3 bases, with 4 bases between them. Germline lookup yields CDR1 MDHEN and CDR2 SYDVKM. This CDR3 contains 11 residues.

The rearrangement links TRBV2 to TRBJ2-7, with 11 nucleotides matching TRBD1. Per germline, CDR1 SNHLY and CDR2 FYNNEI. The ends lost 8 bases at V and 3 bases at J; junction bases unmatched: 6. CDR3 length equals 14 residues. The CDR3 region has the DNA TGTGCCAGCTTCTACGGGACAGGGGGCTACGAGCAGTACTTC. It specifies CASFYGTGGYEQYF.

The chain links TRBV19 to TRBJ2-3, with TRBD1 matching 8 bases. With V trimmed by 8 bases and J by 2 bases, 3 bases remained unmatched. This CDR3 has 13 residues. Germline values: CDR1 LNHDA, CDR2 SQIVND (reference sequence). CDR3 loop: CASGQGSTDTQYF. The CDR3 coding sequence is TGTGCCAGTGGACAGGGATCCACAGATACGCAGTATTTT. Full variable domain (outside the CDR3, taken from reference TRBV19 and TRBJ2-3): DGGITQSPKYLFRKEGQNVTLSCEQNLNHDAMYWYRQDPGQGLRLIYYSQIVNDFQKGDIAEGYSVSREKKESFPLTVTSAQKNPTAFYLCASGQGSTDTQYFGPGTRLTVL.

The chain joins TRBV28 to TRBJ2-3; 10 bases are shared with TRBD2. The CDR3 length is 14 residues. The V gene's germline CDR1 is MDHEN and CDR2 SYDVKM. V dropped 6 bases and J dropped 6; count of bases not matched to a gene: 6. As DNA, the CDR3 is TGTGCCAGCAGGCTAGCGGGAGAGTGGGATACGCAGTATTTT. It yields the protein CASRLAGEWDTQYF.